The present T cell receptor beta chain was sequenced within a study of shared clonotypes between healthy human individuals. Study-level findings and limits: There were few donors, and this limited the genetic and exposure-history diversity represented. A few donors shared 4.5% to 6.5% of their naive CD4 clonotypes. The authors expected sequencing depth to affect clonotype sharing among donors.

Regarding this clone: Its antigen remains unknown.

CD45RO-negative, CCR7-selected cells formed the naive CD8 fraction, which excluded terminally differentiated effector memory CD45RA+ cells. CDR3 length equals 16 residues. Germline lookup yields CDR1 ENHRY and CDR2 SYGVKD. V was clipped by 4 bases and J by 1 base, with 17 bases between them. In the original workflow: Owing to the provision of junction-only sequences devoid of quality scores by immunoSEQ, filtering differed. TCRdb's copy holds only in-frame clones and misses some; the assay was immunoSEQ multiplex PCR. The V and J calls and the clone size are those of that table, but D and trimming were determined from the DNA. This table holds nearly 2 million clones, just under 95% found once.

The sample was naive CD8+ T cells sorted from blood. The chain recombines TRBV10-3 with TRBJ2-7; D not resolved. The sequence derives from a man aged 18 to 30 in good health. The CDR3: CAISAGVGLQSYEQYF. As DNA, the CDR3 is TGTGCCATCAGTGCAGGTGTGGGGTTACAATCCTACGAGCAGTACTTC.